A selection of T cell receptor beta chains follows, all from one sample in a study of T cell changes during pregnancy in multiple sclerosis. Assay used: immunoSEQ multiplex PCR; TCRdb lists only in-frame clones, some missing. The table has approximately 30,000 clones, about nine tenths seen once; the top ten hold 0.45% to 0.7%. The starting material was CD4+ T cells from peripheral blood mononuclear cells, obtained in the first trimester of pregnancy. Source of these receptors: a female donor in good health, enrolled as a control in a pregnancy study. The CDR3 runs from the conserved cysteine through the conserved F or W. The D gene is left open where the match is weak. Clone size is stated in some rows and not others, as once, few, many or a class when expanded.

j_call: TRBJ1-5; clone_size: -; d_call: TRBD1; v_call: TRBV7-2; cdr3_aa: CASSLNGQGANQPQHF; cdr3_nt: TGTGCCAGCAGCTTAAATGGACAGGGGGCCAATCAGCCCCAGCATTTT
j_call: TRBJ1-5; clone_size: -; d_call: -; v_call: TRBV19; cdr3_aa: CASSTAGGIQPQHF; cdr3_nt: TGTGCCAGTAGTACCGCCGGCGGGATTCAGCCCCAGCATTTT
j_call: TRBJ2-3; clone_size: -; d_call: TRBD2; v_call: TRBV6-5; cdr3_aa: CATTSGTDTQYF; cdr3_nt: TGTGCCACGACTAGCGGCACAGATACGCAGTATTTT
j_call: TRBJ1-2; clone_size: -; d_call: -; v_call: TRBV5-1; cdr3_aa: CASSPLAEPSGYTF; cdr3_nt: TGCGCCAGCAGCCCCCTGGCGGAGCCCTCCGGCTACACCTTC
j_call: TRBJ1-5; clone_size: -; d_call: -; v_call: TRBV7-8; cdr3_aa: CASSIWTFEGGSNQPQHF; cdr3_nt: TGTGCCAGCAGCATATGGACGTTCGAGGGAGGTAGCAATCAGCCCCAGCATTTT
j_call: TRBJ1-4; clone_size: -; d_call: TRBD1; v_call: TRBV6-5; cdr3_aa: CASRQTGATDEKLFF; cdr3_nt: TGTGCCAGCAGGCAGACAGGGGCAACGGATGAAAAACTGTTTTTT
j_call: TRBJ2-3; clone_size: -; d_call: -; v_call: TRBV28; cdr3_aa: CASIEEGGVTDTQYF; cdr3_nt: TGTGCCAGCATTGAGGAGGGCGGGGTCACAGATACGCAGTATTTT
j_call: TRBJ2-2; clone_size: -; d_call: -; v_call: TRBV7-8; cdr3_aa: CASSLAAGRPNTGELFF; cdr3_nt: TGTGCCAGCAGCTTAGCGGCAGGCCGACCGAACACCGGGGAGCTGTTTTTT
j_call: TRBJ2-3; clone_size: -; d_call: -; v_call: TRBV5-1; cdr3_aa: CASKSGTDTQYF; cdr3_nt: TGCGCCAGCAAATCGGGCACAGATACGCAGTATTTT
j_call: TRBJ2-7; clone_size: -; d_call: TRBD2; v_call: TRBV30; cdr3_aa: CARAGDALHEQYF; cdr3_nt: TGTGCCAGAGCGGGGGATGCACTCCACGAGCAGTACTTC
j_call: TRBJ2-3; clone_size: -; d_call: TRBD2; v_call: TRBV19; cdr3_aa: CASSARLAQGTDTQYF; cdr3_nt: TGTGCCAGTAGTGCCAGACTAGCTCAGGGCACAGATACGCAGTATTTT
j_call: TRBJ2-5; clone_size: -; d_call: -; v_call: TRBV25-1; cdr3_aa: CASSDQKLANETQYF; cdr3_nt: TGTGCCAGCAGTGACCAGAAGTTGGCCAACGAGACCCAGTACTTC
j_call: TRBJ2-5; clone_size: -; d_call: -; v_call: TRBV11-3; cdr3_aa: CASSGGGGVVETQYF; cdr3_nt: TGTGCCAGCAGCGGCGGTGGCGGGGTGGTGGAGACCCAGTACTTC
j_call: TRBJ1-6; clone_size: -; d_call: -; v_call: TRBV2; cdr3_aa: CASSELSGLSPLHF; cdr3_nt: TGTGCCAGCAGTGAACTCAGCGGGTTGTCACCCCTCCACTTT
j_call: TRBJ2-7; clone_size: -; d_call: -; v_call: TRBV19; cdr3_aa: CASSAREFYEQYF; cdr3_nt: TGTGCCAGTAGTGCCAGGGAATTCTACGAGCAGTACTTC
j_call: TRBJ2-3; clone_size: -; d_call: TRBD2; v_call: TRBV7-3; cdr3_aa: CASSPLGGLVGQNTQYF; cdr3_nt: TGTGCCAGCAGCCCTTTAGGGGGACTAGTCGGTCAAAATACGCAGTATTTT
j_call: TRBJ2-1; clone_size: -; d_call: TRBD2; v_call: TRBV6-5; cdr3_aa: CASSLLAGGSEQFF; cdr3_nt: TGTGCCAGCAGCCTACTAGCGGGAGGATCAGAGCAGTTCTTC
j_call: TRBJ2-3; clone_size: once; d_call: -; v_call: TRBV9; cdr3_aa: CASSVGGFTDTQYF; cdr3_nt: TGTGCCAGCAGCGTAGGAGGTTTCACAGATACGCAGTATTTT
j_call: TRBJ2-1; clone_size: -; d_call: TRBD1; v_call: TRBV5-6; cdr3_aa: CASSLGALQGGYNEQFF; cdr3_nt: TGTGCCAGCAGCTTGGGTGCGTTACAGGGGGGTTACAATGAGCAGTTCTTC
j_call: TRBJ1-6; clone_size: -; d_call: TRBD1; v_call: TRBV6-1; cdr3_aa: CASSRTGANSPLHF; cdr3_nt: TGTGCCAGCAGTCGCACAGGGGCAAATTCACCCCTCCACTTT
j_call: TRBJ2-7; clone_size: -; d_call: -; v_call: TRBV20-1; cdr3_aa: CSASRTYEQYF; cdr3_nt: TGCAGTGCTTCGAGGACCTACGAGCAGTACTTC
j_call: TRBJ1-1; clone_size: -; d_call: -; v_call: TRBV5-6; cdr3_aa: CASSRGSRTEAFF; cdr3_nt: TGTGCCAGCAGTAGGGGATCGAGGACTGAAGCTTTCTTT
j_call: TRBJ2-2; clone_size: -; d_call: TRBD2; v_call: TRBV5-1; cdr3_aa: CASSLGLAGEVTGELFF; cdr3_nt: TGCGCCAGCAGCTTGGGACTAGCGGGAGAGGTCACCGGGGAGCTGTTTTTT
j_call: TRBJ2-1; clone_size: once; d_call: -; v_call: TRBV2; cdr3_aa: CASSVWGSSYNEQFF; cdr3_nt: TGTGCCAGCAGTGTGTGGGGCAGCTCCTACAATGAGCAGTTCTTC
j_call: TRBJ2-2; clone_size: -; d_call: -; v_call: TRBV10-1; cdr3_aa: CASSGEGANTGELFF; cdr3_nt: TGCGCCAGCAGTGGGGAGGGGGCGAACACCGGGGAGCTGTTTTTT
j_call: TRBJ1-4; clone_size: -; d_call: TRBD1; v_call: TRBV5-1; cdr3_aa: CASSIGQGGEKLFF; cdr3_nt: TGCGCCAGCAGCATCGGACAGGGAGGTGAAAAACTGTTTTTT
j_call: TRBJ1-2; clone_size: -; d_call: -; v_call: TRBV19; cdr3_aa: CASSIRQSADYGYTF; cdr3_nt: TGTGCCAGTAGTATAAGACAGTCCGCTGACTATGGCTACACCTTC
j_call: TRBJ2-5; clone_size: -; d_call: -; v_call: TRBV5-1; cdr3_aa: CASSLEWRETQYF; cdr3_nt: TGCGCCAGCAGCTTGGAATGGAGAGAGACCCAGTACTTC
j_call: TRBJ2-7; clone_size: -; d_call: -; v_call: TRBV7-2; cdr3_aa: CASSSRYEQYF; cdr3_nt: TGTGCCAGCAGCTCCCGCTACGAGCAGTACTTC
j_call: TRBJ2-3; clone_size: -; d_call: TRBD2; v_call: TRBV7-9; cdr3_aa: CASSGSGTSGDTNTDTQYF; cdr3_nt: TGTGCCAGCAGCGGGTCCGGGACTAGCGGCGACACAAACACAGATACGCAGTATTTT
j_call: TRBJ1-3; clone_size: -; d_call: -; v_call: TRBV2; cdr3_aa: CASSVDYSGNTIYF; cdr3_nt: TGTGCCAGCAGCGTCGACTATTCTGGAAACACCATATATTTT
j_call: TRBJ1-1; clone_size: -; d_call: -; v_call: TRBV29-1; cdr3_aa: CSVGRGSDVAFF; cdr3_nt: TGCAGCGTCGGGCGGGGGTCTGATGTAGCTTTCTTT
j_call: TRBJ2-3; clone_size: -; d_call: -; v_call: TRBV7-3; cdr3_aa: CASSRLGPTDTQYF; cdr3_nt: TGTGCCAGCAGCCGGCTAGGTCCCACAGATACGCAGTATTTT
j_call: TRBJ2-7; clone_size: -; d_call: TRBD1; v_call: TRBV19; cdr3_aa: CASSMPGQGIYEQYF; cdr3_nt: TGTGCCAGTAGTATGCCGGGACAGGGGATCTACGAGCAGTACTTC
j_call: TRBJ1-5; clone_size: -; d_call: TRBD1; v_call: TRBV4-1; cdr3_aa: CASSQGTGVQPQHF; cdr3_nt: TGCGCCAGCAGCCAAGGGACAGGGGTTCAGCCCCAGCATTTT
j_call: TRBJ1-5; clone_size: -; d_call: TRBD1; v_call: TRBV27; cdr3_aa: CASSLLGTGVNQPQHF; cdr3_nt: TGTGCCAGCAGTCTTCTAGGGACAGGGGTAAATCAGCCCCAGCATTTT
j_call: TRBJ1-5; clone_size: -; d_call: -; v_call: TRBV6-6; cdr3_aa: CASTQFGGGNQPQHF; cdr3_nt: TGTGCCAGCACCCAGTTCGGAGGGGGCAATCAGCCCCAGCATTTT
j_call: TRBJ2-7; clone_size: -; d_call: -; v_call: TRBV11-1; cdr3_aa: CASSLRRGGSYEQYF; cdr3_nt: TGTGCCAGCAGCTTACGGCGGGGAGGCTCCTACGAGCAGTACTTC
j_call: TRBJ2-2; clone_size: once; d_call: -; v_call: TRBV27; cdr3_aa: CASSLSWTAGELFF; cdr3_nt: TGTGCCAGCAGTTTATCGTGGACAGCCGGGGAGCTGTTTTTT
j_call: TRBJ2-3; clone_size: -; d_call: -; v_call: TRBV20-1; cdr3_aa: CSAQGRGVAF; cdr3_nt: TGCAGTGCACAGGGCCGTGGGGTTGCTTTT
j_call: TRBJ2-7; clone_size: -; d_call: -; v_call: TRBV5-5; cdr3_aa: CASSLGWGVGYEQYF; cdr3_nt: TGTGCCAGCAGCTTGGGATGGGGGGTCGGCTACGAGCAGTACTTC
j_call: TRBJ1-4; clone_size: -; d_call: TRBD1; v_call: TRBV30; cdr3_aa: CAWSRPGQTGEKLFF; cdr3_nt: TGTGCCTGGAGTAGACCGGGACAGACGGGGGAAAAACTGTTTTTT
j_call: TRBJ2-1; clone_size: -; d_call: TRBD2; v_call: TRBV30; cdr3_aa: CAWSVSLLAGGSSSYNEQFF; cdr3_nt: TGTGCCTGGAGTGTAAGTCTACTAGCGGGAGGAAGTAGCTCCTACAATGAGCAGTTCTTC
j_call: TRBJ1-5; clone_size: -; d_call: TRBD1; v_call: TRBV5-1; cdr3_aa: CASSPGQGIYSNQPQHF; cdr3_nt: TGCGCCAGCAGCCCGGGACAGGGTATATATAGCAATCAGCCCCAGCATTTT
j_call: TRBJ2-1; clone_size: -; d_call: TRBD1; v_call: TRBV5-1; cdr3_aa: CASSLGDSNEQFF; cdr3_nt: TGCGCCAGCAGCTTGGGGGACAGCAATGAGCAGTTCTTC
j_call: TRBJ2-7; clone_size: -; d_call: TRBD1; v_call: TRBV29-1; cdr3_aa: CSEGDRVRAEQYF; cdr3_nt: TGCAGCGAGGGGGACAGGGTTCGGGCCGAGCAGTACTTC
j_call: TRBJ2-3; clone_size: -; d_call: TRBD1; v_call: TRBV6-5; cdr3_aa: CASSLAGTGPDTQYF; cdr3_nt: TGTGCCAGCAGTTTAGCCGGGACAGGCCCGGATACGCAGTATTTT
j_call: TRBJ1-5; clone_size: -; d_call: TRBD1; v_call: TRBV6-6; cdr3_aa: CASSNHLTGGNQPQHF; cdr3_nt: TGTGCCAGCAGTAACCACCTAACAGGGGGGAATCAGCCCCAGCATTTT
j_call: TRBJ2-1; clone_size: -; d_call: TRBD1; v_call: TRBV5-6; cdr3_aa: CASSSTGQGYEQFF; cdr3_nt: TGTGCCAGCAGCTCAACGGGACAGGGGTATGAGCAGTTCTTC
j_call: TRBJ2-4; clone_size: -; d_call: TRBD1; v_call: TRBV5-6; cdr3_aa: CASSIYTGEVTKNIQYF; cdr3_nt: TGTGCCAGCAGCATATACACAGGGGAAGTTACCAAAAACATTCAGTACTTC
j_call: TRBJ2-1; clone_size: -; d_call: TRBD2; v_call: TRBV5-1; cdr3_aa: CASSSLPSGGAYNEQFF; cdr3_nt: TGCGCCAGCAGCTCGCTCCCTAGCGGGGGGGCTTACAATGAGCAGTTCTTC
j_call: TRBJ2-7; clone_size: -; d_call: -; v_call: TRBV5-4; cdr3_aa: CASSGTNQGRVLYEQYF; cdr3_nt: TGTGCCAGCAGCGGAACTAACCAAGGGAGAGTCTTATACGAGCAGTACTTC